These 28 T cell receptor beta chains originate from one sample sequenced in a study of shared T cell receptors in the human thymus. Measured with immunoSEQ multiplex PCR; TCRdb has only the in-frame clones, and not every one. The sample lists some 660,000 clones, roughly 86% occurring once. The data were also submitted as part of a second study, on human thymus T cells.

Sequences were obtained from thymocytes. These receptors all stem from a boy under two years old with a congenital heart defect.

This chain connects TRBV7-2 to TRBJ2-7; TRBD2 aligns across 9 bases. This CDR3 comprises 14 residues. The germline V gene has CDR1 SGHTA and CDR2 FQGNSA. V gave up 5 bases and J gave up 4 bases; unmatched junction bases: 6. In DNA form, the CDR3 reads TGTGCCAGCAGCCCAGGACTAGCGAGGTACGAGCAGTACTTC. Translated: CASSPGLARYEQYF. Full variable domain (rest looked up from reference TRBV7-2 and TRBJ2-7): GAGVSQSPSNKVTEKGKDVELRCDPISGHTALYWYRQSLGQGLEFLIYFQGNSAPDKSGLPSDRFSAERTGGSVSTLTIQRTQQEDSAVYLCASSPGLARYEQYFGPGTRLTVT.

The CDR3 here is CASSQKRGASGGSTDTQYF. CDR3 DNA sequence: TGCGCCAGCAGCCAAAAGAGGGGCGCTAGCGGGGGGAGCACAGATACGCAGTATTTT. The chain employs TRBV4-3 and TRBJ2-3; 11 bases are shared with TRBD2. V lost 2 bases, J lost 0 bases, and 10 bases stayed unmatched. From germline, CDR1 is LGHNA and CDR2 YSLEER. The CDR3 spans 19 residues.

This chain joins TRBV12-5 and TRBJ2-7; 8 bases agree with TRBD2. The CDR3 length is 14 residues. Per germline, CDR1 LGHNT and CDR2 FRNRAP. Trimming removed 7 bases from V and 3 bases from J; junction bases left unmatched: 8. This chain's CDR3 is CASATGTSSYEQYF. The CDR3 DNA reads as TGTGCTAGTGCAACCGGGACTAGTAGCTACGAGCAGTACTTC.

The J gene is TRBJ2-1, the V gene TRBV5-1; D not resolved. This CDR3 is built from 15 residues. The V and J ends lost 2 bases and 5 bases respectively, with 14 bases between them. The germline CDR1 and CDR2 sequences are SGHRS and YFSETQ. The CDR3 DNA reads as TGCGCCAGCAGCTTTATTAGTCTCCCGAACAATGAGCAGTTCTTC. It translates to CASSFISLPNNEQFF.

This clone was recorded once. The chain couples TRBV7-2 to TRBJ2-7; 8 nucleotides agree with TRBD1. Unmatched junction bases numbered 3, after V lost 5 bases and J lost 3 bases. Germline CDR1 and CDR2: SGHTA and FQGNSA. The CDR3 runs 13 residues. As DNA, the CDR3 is TGTGCCAGCAGCGCTGACAGGGGCTACGAGCAGTACTTC. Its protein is CASSADRGYEQYF.

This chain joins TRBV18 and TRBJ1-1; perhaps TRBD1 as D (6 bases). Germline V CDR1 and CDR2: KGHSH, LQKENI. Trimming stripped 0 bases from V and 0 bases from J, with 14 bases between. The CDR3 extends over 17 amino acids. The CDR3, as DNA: TGTGCCAGCTCACCACCGAGGGGGACAAATATGAACACTGAAGCTTTCTTT. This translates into CASSPPRGTNMNTEAFF.

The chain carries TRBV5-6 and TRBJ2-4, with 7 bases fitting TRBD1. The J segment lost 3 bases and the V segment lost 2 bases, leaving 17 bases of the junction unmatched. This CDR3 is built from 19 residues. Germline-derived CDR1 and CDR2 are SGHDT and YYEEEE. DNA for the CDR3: TGTGCCAGCAGCTTTAGGACCCAAGGGGGCTACGCTCTCAAAAACATTCAGTACTTC. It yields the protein CASSFRTQGGYALKNIQYF.

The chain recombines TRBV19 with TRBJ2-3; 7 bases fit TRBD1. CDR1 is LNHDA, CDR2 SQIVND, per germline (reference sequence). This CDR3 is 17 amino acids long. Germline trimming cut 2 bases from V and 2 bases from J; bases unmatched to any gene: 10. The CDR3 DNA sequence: TGTGCCAGTAGTATAAGGGCCGGGACAGCGTTCACAGATACGCAGTATTTT. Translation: CASSIRAGTAFTDTQYF. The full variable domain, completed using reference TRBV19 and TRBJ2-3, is DGGITQSPKYLFRKEGQNVTLSCEQNLNHDAMYWYRQDPGQGLRLIYYSQIVNDFQKGDIAEGYSVSREKKESFPLTVTSAQKNPTAFYLCASSIRAGTAFTDTQYFGPGTRLTVL.

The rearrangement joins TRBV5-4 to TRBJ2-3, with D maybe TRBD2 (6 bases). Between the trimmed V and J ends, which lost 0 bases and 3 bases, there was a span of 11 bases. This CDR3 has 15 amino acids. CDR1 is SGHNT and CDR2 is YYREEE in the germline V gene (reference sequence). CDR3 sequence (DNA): TGTGCCAGCAGCTTGGGGGAGGAGGCAACAGATACGCAGTATTTT. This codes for CASSLGEEATDTQYF.

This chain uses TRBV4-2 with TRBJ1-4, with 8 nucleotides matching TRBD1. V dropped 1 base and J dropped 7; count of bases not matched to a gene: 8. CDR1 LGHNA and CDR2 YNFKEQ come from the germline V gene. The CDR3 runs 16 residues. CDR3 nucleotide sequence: TGTGCCAGCAGCCAAGCCTCAGGGGGCAGGGCTGAAAAACTGTTTTTT. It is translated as CASSQASGGRAEKLFF.

The CDR3 sequence is CASSQSQAVLAGTDTQYF. DNA of the CDR3: TGCGCCAGCAGCCAATCCCAGGCGGTGCTAGCGGGGACAGATACGCAGTATTTT. This chain joins TRBV4-3 and TRBJ2-3; 9 nucleotides match TRBD2. Germline V CDR1 and CDR2: LGHNA, YSLEER. The CDR3 contains 18 residues. J lost 3 bases, V lost 2 bases, and 12 bases had no gene match.

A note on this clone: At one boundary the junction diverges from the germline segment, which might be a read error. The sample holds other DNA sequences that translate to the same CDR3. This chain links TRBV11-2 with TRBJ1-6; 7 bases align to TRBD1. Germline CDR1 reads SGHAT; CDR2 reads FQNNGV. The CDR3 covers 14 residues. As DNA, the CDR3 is TGTGCCAGCAGTTCACAGGGGAAAAATTCCCCCCTCCACTTT. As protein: CASSSQGKNSPLHF.

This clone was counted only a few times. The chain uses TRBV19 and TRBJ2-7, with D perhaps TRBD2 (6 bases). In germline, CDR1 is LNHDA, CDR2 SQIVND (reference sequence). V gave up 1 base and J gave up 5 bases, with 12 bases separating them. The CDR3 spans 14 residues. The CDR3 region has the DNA TGTGCCAGTAGTATAGGGGACTCAGTGGACGAGCAGTACTTC. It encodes CASSIGDSVDEQYF.

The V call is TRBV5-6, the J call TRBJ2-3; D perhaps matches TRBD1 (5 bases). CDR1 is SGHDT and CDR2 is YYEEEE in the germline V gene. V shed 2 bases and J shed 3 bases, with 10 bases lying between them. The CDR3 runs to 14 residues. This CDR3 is CASSLSGWTDTQYF. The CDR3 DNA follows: TGTGCCAGCAGCTTATCAGGGTGGACAGATACGCAGTATTTT.

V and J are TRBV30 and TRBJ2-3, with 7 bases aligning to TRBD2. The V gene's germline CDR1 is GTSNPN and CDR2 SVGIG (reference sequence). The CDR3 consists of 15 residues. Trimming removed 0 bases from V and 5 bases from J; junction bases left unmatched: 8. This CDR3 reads CAWSVGEGGRDTQYF. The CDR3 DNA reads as TGTGCCTGGAGTGTGGGTGAGGGCGGGAGAGATACGCAGTATTTT.

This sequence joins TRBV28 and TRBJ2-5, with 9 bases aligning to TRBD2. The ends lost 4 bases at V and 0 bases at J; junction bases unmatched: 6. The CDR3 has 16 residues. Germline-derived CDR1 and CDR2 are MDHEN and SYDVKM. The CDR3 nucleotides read TGTGCCAGCAGTTCCCCCCTAGCGGGGCACCAAGAGACCCAGTACTTC. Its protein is CASSSPLAGHQETQYF.

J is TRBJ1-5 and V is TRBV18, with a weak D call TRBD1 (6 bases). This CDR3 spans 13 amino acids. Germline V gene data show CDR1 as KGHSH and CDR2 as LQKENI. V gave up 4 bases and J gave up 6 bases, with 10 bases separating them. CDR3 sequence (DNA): TGTGCCAGCTCACTAACAGGGACTCAGCCCCAGCATTTT. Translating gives CASSLTGTQPQHF.

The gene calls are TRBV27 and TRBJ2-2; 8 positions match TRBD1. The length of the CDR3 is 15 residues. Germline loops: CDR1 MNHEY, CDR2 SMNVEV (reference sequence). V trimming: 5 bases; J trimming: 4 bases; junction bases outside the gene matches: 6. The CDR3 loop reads CASSRTGKRTGELFF. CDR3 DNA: TGTGCCAGCAGTAGGACAGGGAAACGCACCGGGGAGCTGTTTTTT.

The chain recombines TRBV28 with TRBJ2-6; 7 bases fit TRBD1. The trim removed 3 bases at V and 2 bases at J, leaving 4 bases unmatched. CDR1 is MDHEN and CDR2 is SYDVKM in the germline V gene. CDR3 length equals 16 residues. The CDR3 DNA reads TGTGCCAGCAGTTTCGAGGGGGCGCCTGGGGCCAACGTCCTGACTTTC. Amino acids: CASSFEGAPGANVLTF.

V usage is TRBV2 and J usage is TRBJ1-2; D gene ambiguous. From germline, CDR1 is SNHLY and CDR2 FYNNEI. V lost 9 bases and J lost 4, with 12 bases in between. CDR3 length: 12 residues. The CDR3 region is CARGIPSYGYTF. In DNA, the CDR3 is TGTGCCAGGGGCATCCCCTCCTATGGCTACACCTTC.

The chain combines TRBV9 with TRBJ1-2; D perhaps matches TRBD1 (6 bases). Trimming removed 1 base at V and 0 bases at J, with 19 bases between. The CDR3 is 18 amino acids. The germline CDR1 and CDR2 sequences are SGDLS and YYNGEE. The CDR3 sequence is CASSVLHTGFISNYGYTF. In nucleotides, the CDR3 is TGTGCCAGCAGCGTACTCCATACAGGGTTTATTTCTAACTATGGCTACACCTTC.

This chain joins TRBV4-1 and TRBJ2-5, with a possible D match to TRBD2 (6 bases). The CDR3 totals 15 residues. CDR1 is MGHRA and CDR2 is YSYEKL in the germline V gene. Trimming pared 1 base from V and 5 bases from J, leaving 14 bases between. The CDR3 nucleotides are TGCGCCAGCAGCCAAGTATTGGCAGGGAGGGAGACCCAGTACTTC. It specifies CASSQVLAGRETQYF.

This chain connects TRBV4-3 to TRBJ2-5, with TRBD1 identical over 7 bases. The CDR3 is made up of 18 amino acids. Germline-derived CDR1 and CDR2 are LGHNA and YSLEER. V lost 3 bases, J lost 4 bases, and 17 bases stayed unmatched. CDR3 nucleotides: TGCGCCAGCAGCCATTTCATAAACCGGGACAGACTTGGAGAGACCCAGTACTTC. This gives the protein CASSHFINRDRLGETQYF.

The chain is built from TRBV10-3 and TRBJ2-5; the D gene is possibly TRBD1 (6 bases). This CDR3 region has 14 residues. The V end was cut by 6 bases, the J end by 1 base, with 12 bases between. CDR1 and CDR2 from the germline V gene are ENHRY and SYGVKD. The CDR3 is CAISPRTAQETQYF. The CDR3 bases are TGTGCCATCAGCCCCCGGACAGCCCAAGAGACCCAGTACTTC.

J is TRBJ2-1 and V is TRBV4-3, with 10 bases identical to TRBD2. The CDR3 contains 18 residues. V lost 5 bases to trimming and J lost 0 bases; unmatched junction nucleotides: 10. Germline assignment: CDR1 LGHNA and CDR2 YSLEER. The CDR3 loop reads CASSEGLASLSSYNEQFF. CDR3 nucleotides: TGCGCCAGCAGCGAGGGACTAGCGAGTCTCAGCTCCTACAATGAGCAGTTCTTC.

Here the CDR3 DNA reads TGTGCCAGAAGCTTATGGACTAGCGATAACAATGAGCAGTTCTTC. The encoded protein is CARSLWTSDNNEQFF. The V and J genes are TRBV5-3 and TRBJ2-1; 9 positions match TRBD2. TRBV5-3 is flagged as an ORF with uncertain function. J gave up 5 bases and V 2 bases, and 5 bases lay outside the gene matches. The CDR3 is made up of 15 amino acids.

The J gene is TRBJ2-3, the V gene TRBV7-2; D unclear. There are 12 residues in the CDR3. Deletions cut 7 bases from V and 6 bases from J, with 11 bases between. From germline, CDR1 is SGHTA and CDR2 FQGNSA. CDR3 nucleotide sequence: TGTGCCAGCACCCAGGTGGCGGATACGCAGTATTTT. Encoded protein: CASTQVADTQYF.

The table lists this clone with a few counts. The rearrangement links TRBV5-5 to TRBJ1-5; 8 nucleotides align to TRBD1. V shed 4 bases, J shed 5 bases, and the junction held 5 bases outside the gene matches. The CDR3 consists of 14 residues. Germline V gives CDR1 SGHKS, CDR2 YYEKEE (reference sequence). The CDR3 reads CASSAGTGDQPQHF. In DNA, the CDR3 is TGTGCCAGCAGCGCCGGGACAGGCGATCAGCCCCAGCATTTT.